A selection of T cell receptor beta chains follows, all from one sample in a study of T cell changes during pregnancy in multiple sclerosis. TCRdb's copy holds only in-frame clones and misses some; the assay was immunoSEQ multiplex PCR. The sample includes roughly 54,000 clones, approximately 92% seen only once; the top ten take about 0.6%. Here the sequenced sample was CD4+ T cells from peripheral blood mononuclear cells, taken after pregnancy. The source of these receptors is a female donor with multiple sclerosis, enrolled in a pregnancy study. CDR3s leave out the opening cysteine and the closing phenylalanine or tryptophan. Not every row has a clone size; where given, it reads once, few, many or a size class.

v_call | clone_size | cdr3_length | cdr3_aa
TRBV5-6 | . | 9 | ASSLRGSIY
TRBV7-2 | . | 12 | ASSRLAGVIEQY
TRBV19 | . | 13 | ASRPRQGVAGELF
TRBV2 | . | 12 | AGRPGLPTDTQY
TRBV9 | . | 10 | ASSERGYEQY
TRBV21-1 | . | 14 | ASSKGRDRGRETQY
TRBV5-4 | . | 13 | ASSLRTGSNTEAF
TRBV7-2 | . | 13 | ASSPRGRFNYGYT
TRBV29-1 | . | 9 | SVGDWNEQF
TRBV7-3 | . | 11 | ASILTGNTEAF
TRBV20-1 | . | 9 | SGYDSYGYT
TRBV13 | once | 12 | ASSLWGSTDTQY
TRBV15 | . | 11 | ATSRGRTGELF
TRBV19 | few | 12 | ASSIPGTRYEQY
TRBV28 | . | 13 | ASRYRQGSNQPQH
TRBV6-5 | . | 11 | ASSQQVSDTQY
TRBV5-4 | . | 12 | ASSLTGSGNTIY
TRBV6-5 | . | 10 | ASSQGLNGYT
TRBV27 | . | 14 | ASSPSPGGTLGPQH
TRBV6-1 | . | 13 | ASNPAGQANQPQH
TRBV19 | . | 15 | ASSTKGGTRHFDEQF
TRBV11-2 | . | 12 | ASTSDTFNSPLH
TRBV27 | once | 10 | ASGGGVYGYT
TRBV4-1 | . | 13 | ASSLATGINQPQH
TRBV14 | few | 13 | ASSQNRGGNYGYT
TRBV4-1 | few | 11 | ASSQTWTGGYT
TRBV7-3 | . | 10 | ASSPDRYTQY
TRBV18 | . | 13 | ASSPRQGVETEAF
TRBV30 | . | 12 | AWSVRLAGGELF
TRBV6-5 | . | 13 | ASSYPTGNYQPQH
TRBV7-6 | few | 12 | ASSLSGGRDEQF
TRBV4-3 | . | 13 | ASSPRAATTSPLH
TRBV15 | . | 15 | ATSYYHRDRGRYEQY
TRBV9 | . | 12 | ASSVSRSTGELF
TRBV4-3 | . | 15 | ASSQSRTGSGNSPLH
TRBV18 | . | 12 | ASASSRGVNEQF
TRBV7-9 | . | 9 | ASSQSGPQH
TRBV7-6 | . | 11 | ASSSTADTEAF
TRBV2 | once | 11 | ASSEDRVYGYT
TRBV5-4 | . | 11 | ASSYGTGKGYT
TRBV7-2 | . | 13 | ASSLVTEMNTEAF
TRBV2 | . | 12 | ASSEAQQVRTQY
TRBV7-3 | . | 14 | ASSLLAGGLPDTQY
TRBV5-1 | . | 13 | ASSYLGAFNEKLF
TRBV6-6 | . | 12 | ASSERGRQETQY
TRBV5-1 | . | 13 | ASSFQGALSYGYT